The entry that follows covers one T cell receptor (beta chain) sequence. This sample was taken from a study of blood T cell repertoires in COVID-19. Turning to the study itself: Spain, Italy and the United States supplied samples that represented acute and convalescent COVID-19.

Generated by immunoSEQ multiplex PCR, the TCRdb table keeps only in-frame clones and is missing some. Among roughly 86,000 clones listed, roughly nine tenths were seen once. V was shortened by 2 bases and J by 5 bases, with 7 bases between the two germline ends. Germline V gene data show CDR1 as SGHAT and CDR2 as FQNNGV. This CDR3 spans 13 amino acids. Material: peripheral blood. This chain connects TRBV11-2 to TRBJ2-1; D remains unclear. The TCR sequence derives from a woman aged 45-60 years in a cohort sampled during active COVID-19. The CDR3 DNA reads TGTGCCAGCAGCTTACAGGCCCACAATGAGCAGTTCTTC. Its protein is CASSLQAHNEQFF.